Sequencing of this T cell receptor beta chain was carried out in a study of blood T cell repertoires in COVID-19. The wider study: COVID-19 samples from acute and convalescent phases originated in the United States, Italy and Spain. PBMCs, B-cell-depleted T cells, or T cells were the source of the cDNA or gDNA that made up the material.

Repertoires were generated with immunoSEQ multiplex PCR, while TCRdb's copy carries only in-frame clones and drops some. The sample consists of some 270,000 clones, around 90% of them appearing once. Ages ranged from roughly 18 to 100 years, with residence in about 24 US areas. Each participant's cohort was designated according to participant-reported clinical history. The germline V gene has CDR1 LNHDA and CDR2 SQIVND (reference sequence). Trimming at V came to 3 bases and at J to 4 bases, leaving 11 bases not matched to a gene. The CDR3 is made up of 17 amino acids. The sequenced sample was PBMCs or T cells enriched from blood (not recorded which). The TCR comes from a man aged 35 to 55 who had been exposed to COVID-19. The genes are TRBV19 and TRBJ2-1; 8 nucleotides line up with TRBD1. Here the CDR3 reads CASSILGAQGGYNEQFF. DNA of the CDR3: TGTGCCAGTAGTATTTTAGGGGCACAGGGGGGATACAATGAGCAGTTCTTC. The variable domain in full, with the rest retrieved from reference TRBV19 and TRBJ2-1, is DGGITQSPKYLFRKEGQNVTLSCEQNLNHDAMYWYRQDPGQGLRLIYYSQIVNDFQKGDIAEGYSVSREKKESFPLTVTSAQKNPTAFYLCASSILGAQGGYNEQFFGPGTRLTVL.